This T cell receptor (beta chain) is from a study of cytomegalovirus exposure and HLA in healthy donors. PCR amplification relied on 60 Vbeta primers (plus 13 Jbeta primers). Sequencing was performed with immunoSEQ multiplex PCR; in TCRdb, only in-frame clones are kept and a portion is missing. The data contain about 130,000 clones, 75% to 85% of them seen just once; the ten biggest clones take up around 4%. Sequences were obtained from PBMCs. This sequence originates from a man in his forties in good health and CMV-seronegative.

The CDR3: CASLPGQGLNEQYF. For the CDR3, the DNA is TGTGCCAGCCTGCCCGGACAGGGTCTCAACGAGCAGTACTTC. The chain joins TRBV2 to TRBJ2-7; TRBD1 matches 8 bases. V lost 8 bases, J lost 5 bases, and 11 bases stayed unmatched. CDR1 is SNHLY, CDR2 FYNNEI, per germline. CDR3 length: 14 residues. Full variable domain (outside the CDR3, taken from reference TRBV2 and TRBJ2-7): EPEVTQTPSHQVTQMGQEVILRCVPISNHLYFYWYRQILGQKVEFLVSFYNNEISEKSEIFDDQFSVERPDGSNFTLKIRSTKLEDSAMYFCASLPGQGLNEQYFGPGTRLTVT.